This paragraph reports one TCR beta chain. Its antigen is unknown. The data were obtained in a study of cytomegalovirus exposure and HLA in healthy donors. The wider study: Prior work identified 120 million or so unique TCR beta sequences in 150 million to 200 million T cells. Whole-study findings and limits: The study recorded more than 150 TCR beta chains that were cytomegalovirus-associated.

The study ran its PCR with 60 Vbeta and 13 Jbeta primers. Sequencing used immunoSEQ multiplex PCR; TCRdb keeps in-frame clones, though not all of them. The sample consists of roughly 200,000 clones, 60% to 85% of them appearing once. Trimming removed 5 bases from V and 3 bases from J; junction bases left unmatched: 7. Germline loops: CDR1 MNHEY, CDR2 SVGAGI. The CDR3 has 14 residues. The sample was PBMCs. This clonotype was obtained from a male donor in good health and CMV-seronegative. The chain employs TRBV6-5 and TRBJ2-7; TRBD2 matches at 7 bases. This chain's CDR3 is CASSPKTSRYEQYF. Here the CDR3 DNA reads TGTGCCAGCAGTCCCAAGACTAGCCGCTACGAGCAGTACTTC.